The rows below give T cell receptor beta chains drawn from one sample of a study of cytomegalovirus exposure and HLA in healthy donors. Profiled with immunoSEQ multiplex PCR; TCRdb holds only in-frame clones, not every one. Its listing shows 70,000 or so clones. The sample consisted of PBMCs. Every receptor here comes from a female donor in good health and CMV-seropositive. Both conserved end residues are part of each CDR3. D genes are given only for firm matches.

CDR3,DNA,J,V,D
CASTIDWRSGNTIYF,TGTGCCAGCACCATCGACTGGAGATCTGGAAACACCATATATTTT,TRBJ1-3,TRBV28,.
CASSPQEGLKEYF,TGTGCCAGCAGCCCACAGGAGGGCCTCAAGGAGTACTTC,TRBJ2-7,TRBV7-2,.
CASSAGLAALRDTQYF,TGTGCCAGCAGTGCAGGACTAGCGGCTCTCCGGGATACGCAGTATTTT,TRBJ2-3,TRBV6-1,TRBD2
CASSPQGDYGYTF,TGCGCCAGCAGCCCACAGGGAGACTATGGCTACACCTTC,TRBJ1-2,TRBV4-1,.
CASSQDEDYSDTQYF,TGTGCCAGCAGCCAAGATGAGGACTATTCAGATACGCAGTATTTT,TRBJ2-3,TRBV4-2,.
CATSVSGDQPQHF,TGTGCCACCAGCGTGTCGGGAGATCAGCCCCAGCATTTT,TRBJ1-5,TRBV15,.
CASSENRDTTYEQYF,TGTGCCAGCAGCGAGAACCGGGACACGACCTACGAGCAGTACTTC,TRBJ2-7,TRBV11-2,.
CASSQDLFGRDVTNTEAFF,TGCGCCAGCAGCCAAGATCTATTTGGGAGGGACGTAACGAACACTGAAGCTTTCTTT,TRBJ1-1,TRBV4-3,.
CASSLVEQAYEQYF,TGTGCCAGCAGCTTAGTGGAACAGGCCTACGAGCAGTACTTC,TRBJ2-7,TRBV7-6,.
CASSQDRRRSTDTQYF,TGCGCCAGCAGCCAAGATCGGCGCAGGAGCACAGATACGCAGTATTTT,TRBJ2-3,TRBV4-3,.
CASSPQGSGANVLTF,TGTGCCAGCAGCCCCCAGGGCTCTGGGGCCAACGTCCTGACTTTC,TRBJ2-6,TRBV7-9,.
CASSPTPGQRSGNTIYF,TGTGCCAGCAGTCCCACCCCGGGACAGCGCTCTGGAAACACCATATATTTT,TRBJ1-3,TRBV28,TRBD1
CASSHRNQPQHF,TGTGCCAGCAGTCACAGGAATCAGCCCCAGCATTTT,TRBJ1-5,TRBV6-5,.
CASSLAGVYNEQFF,TGTGCCAGCAGCTTAGCGGGGGTGTACAATGAGCAGTTCTTC,TRBJ2-1,TRBV13,.
CASSYPSKEQFF,TGTGCCAGCAGTTATCCGTCTAAAGAGCAGTTCTTC,TRBJ2-1,TRBV6-5,.
CASSSGQGHTNYGYTF,TGTGCCAGCAGTTCGGGACAGGGGCATACTAACTATGGCTACACCTTC,TRBJ1-2,TRBV28,TRBD1
CASSEAGGAYNEQFF,TGTGCCAGCAGTGAAGCTGGGGGGGCTTACAATGAGCAGTTCTTC,TRBJ2-1,TRBV6-1,.
CAWTHGQYGYTF,TGTGCCTGGACTCATGGACAGTATGGCTACACCTTC,TRBJ1-2,TRBV30,.
CASSLWQNTEAFF,TGTGCCAGCAGCTTGTGGCAAAACACTGAAGCTTTCTTT,TRBJ1-1,TRBV5-4,.
CAGTAGQGKGNEQFF,TGTGCCGGGACCGCCGGACAGGGTAAGGGGAATGAGCAGTTCTTC,TRBJ2-1,TRBV30,TRBD1
CASRYGTVNEKLFF,TGTGCCAGTAGGTACGGGACAGTTAATGAAAAACTGTTTTTT,TRBJ1-4,TRBV19,TRBD1
CASSLWGEETQYF,TGTGCCAGCAGCTTATGGGGGGAAGAGACCCAGTACTTC,TRBJ2-5,TRBV7-2,.
CASSVQGTNEKLFF,TGTGCCAGCAGTGTACAGGGAACTAATGAAAAACTGTTTTTT,TRBJ1-4,TRBV2,.
CASSSGQGTGYTF,TGTGCCAGCAGCTCCGGACAGGGTACTGGCTACACCTTC,TRBJ1-2,TRBV11-2,TRBD1
CASSLYPGFYGYTF,TGTGCCAGCAGCTTGTATCCGGGATTCTATGGCTACACCTTC,TRBJ1-2,TRBV5-8,.
CASSLFGEDNQPQHF,TGTGCCAGCAGCTTATTCGGGGAGGACAATCAGCCCCAGCATTTT,TRBJ1-5,TRBV7-2,.
CASSLGRPNEQFF,TGCGCCAGCAGCTTGGGGCGGCCCAATGAGCAGTTCTTC,TRBJ2-1,TRBV5-1,.
CASSFSPGQGDSGANVLTF,TGTGCCAGCAGTTTCTCTCCGGGACAGGGGGACTCTGGGGCCAACGTCCTGACTTTC,TRBJ2-6,TRBV7-9,TRBD1
CASSEAPLGRGDTQYF,TGTGCCAGCAGTGAGGCGCCTCTAGGGCGGGGAGATACGCAGTATTTT,TRBJ2-3,TRBV6-1,.
CASSATGEGSTEAFF,TGTGCCAGCAGTGCGACAGGGGAGGGGAGCACTGAAGCTTTCTTT,TRBJ1-1,TRBV6-1,TRBD1
CASSSYGTENEKLFF,TGTGCCAGCAGCTCCTACGGGACAGAGAATGAAAAACTGTTTTTT,TRBJ1-4,TRBV11-2,TRBD1
CASSKARSGSNQPQHF,TGTGCCAGTAGCAAGGCCCGGTCGGGTAGCAATCAGCCCCAGCATTTT,TRBJ1-5,TRBV19,.
CASSQAMTGDYEQYF,TGCGCCAGCAGCCAAGCTATGACAGGGGACTACGAGCAGTACTTC,TRBJ2-7,TRBV4-1,TRBD1